The 9 T cell receptor beta chains below all came from one sample that was sequenced in a study of T cell changes during pregnancy in multiple sclerosis. The data were produced by immunoSEQ multiplex PCR, yet TCRdb's version contains in-frame clones alone and is incomplete. The sample holds approximately 28,000 clones, 85% to 90% seen once. Sequencing was performed on CD8+ T cells from peripheral blood mononuclear cells, taken in the second trimester of pregnancy. The receptors originated from a female donor with multiple sclerosis, enrolled in a pregnancy study.

This sequence joins TRBV19 and TRBJ2-6, with a weak D call TRBD1 (5 bases). Germline V gives CDR1 LNHDA, CDR2 SQIVND (reference sequence). The V and J ends lost 1 base and 6 bases respectively, with 10 bases between them. CDR3 length: 15 residues. The CDR3 DNA reads as TGTGCCAGTAGTATAGGGGGCCTTGCGGCCAACGTCCTGACTTTC. Residues: CASSIGGLAANVLTF.

The rearrangement links TRBV18 to TRBJ2-1, with TRBD1 as a possible D gene (6 bases). V lost 3 bases to trimming and J lost 8 bases, with 17 bases between them. The CDR3 runs 15 residues. The V gene's germline CDR1 is KGHSH and CDR2 LQKENI. CDR3 in amino acids: CASSPLWAGDDEQFF. CDR3 bases: TGTGCCAGCTCACCCCTCTGGGCAGGGGACGATGAGCAGTTCTTC.

This chain joins TRBV7-2 and TRBJ2-2, with 8 bases fitting TRBD2. Germline CDR1 reads SGHTA; CDR2 reads FQGNSA. The CDR3 spans 16 residues. The junction had 8 bases not matched to a gene; V was cut back by 1 base and J by 7 bases. The CDR3 is CASSLVIGRAGGELFF. The CDR3 nucleotides read TGTGCCAGCAGCTTAGTAATCGGGAGGGCGGGCGGGGAGCTGTTTTTT.

The rearrangement links TRBV28 to TRBJ2-5; D is undetermined. From germline, CDR1 is MDHEN and CDR2 SYDVKM. V dropped 6 bases and J dropped 1 base, with 12 bases sitting between them. The CDR3 is made up of 14 amino acids. CDR3 in amino acids: CASRPPNSQETQYF. CDR3 bases: TGTGCCAGCAGACCTCCAAACAGCCAAGAGACCCAGTACTTC.

The gene calls are TRBV2 and TRBJ2-1, with 11 bases matching TRBD2. CDR1 and CDR2 from the germline V gene are SNHLY and FYNNEI. This CDR3 has 15 residues. Trimming cost V 6 bases and J 4 bases; bases outside gene matches: 5. The CDR3 DNA is TGTGCCAGCAGCTTACTAGCGGGAGATTACAATGAGCAGTTCTTC. Protein product: CASSLLAGDYNEQFF.

This clone was found once. V usage is TRBV6-5 and J usage is TRBJ2-7; a possible D gene is TRBD2 (5 bases). This CDR3 contains 13 residues. Trimming took 2 bases from V and 2 from J, leaving 7 bases between them. The germline CDR1 and CDR2 sequences are MNHEY and SVGAGI. The CDR3 region has the DNA TGTGCCAGCAGTTACGGACTTACCTACGAGCAGTACTTC. Translating gives CASSYGLTYEQYF.

This clone was detected only a few times. This rearrangement joins TRBV6-6 to TRBJ2-1; 10 nucleotides agree with TRBD1. The germline gives CDR1 MNHNY, CDR2 SVGAGI (reference sequence). This CDR3 region has 16 residues. The V segment lost 1 base and the J segment 8 bases; nucleotides outside the gene matches: 8. CDR3 in amino acids: CASSYWPGQGMDEQFF. The CDR3 bases are TGTGCCAGCAGTTACTGGCCGGGACAGGGGATGGATGAGCAGTTCTTC.

The CDR3 region is CASSFFAGGDYEQYF. The DNA for the CDR3 is TGCGCCAGCAGCTTTTTCGCAGGGGGCGACTACGAGCAGTACTTC. The J gene is TRBJ2-7, the V gene TRBV5-1, with TRBD1 matching 8 bases. The length of the CDR3 is 15 residues. The trim removed 2 bases at V and 3 bases at J, leaving 7 bases unmatched. Germline assignment: CDR1 SGHRS and CDR2 YFSETQ.

V usage is TRBV27 and J usage is TRBJ2-7; TRBD2 aligns across 7 bases. V lost 0 bases to trimming and J lost 2 bases; unmatched junction nucleotides: 4. Per the germline V gene, CDR1 is MNHEY and CDR2 is SMNVEV (reference sequence). The CDR3 extends over 15 amino acids. The CDR3 nucleotides are TGTGCCAGCAGTTTATCCAGGACTAGGGCCTACGAGCAGTACTTC. Amino acids: CASSLSRTRAYEQYF.